Listed here is a single TCR beta chain. 13 Jbeta primers and 60 Vbeta primers were used for the PCR. The repertoire was sequenced with immunoSEQ multiplex PCR; TCRdb's copy has only in-frame clones and lacks some. The sample lists 97,000 or so clones, about 60% occurring once. Trimming removed 10 bases from V and 4 bases from J; junction bases left unmatched: 9. CDR3 length: 15 amino acids. Germline lookup yields CDR1 MNHEY and CDR2 SVGAGI. This entry belongs to a study of cytomegalovirus exposure and HLA in healthy donors. The V and J genes are TRBV6-5 and TRBJ2-6; 8 positions agree with TRBD1. The clonotype originates from a human donor in good health. Sequenced input: PBMCs. CDR3 DNA sequence: TGTGCCACCAGGGACAGGAGGTCCGGGGCCAACGTCCTGACTTTC. This encodes CATRDRRSGANVLTF.